The next 9 T cell receptor beta chains were all read from a single sample in a study of blood T cell repertoires in COVID-19. The repertoire was sequenced with immunoSEQ multiplex PCR; TCRdb's copy has only in-frame clones and lacks some. The data hold about 250,000 clones, with roughly 89% observed a single time. The material sequenced was PBMCs or T cells enriched from blood (not recorded which). The receptor source for this set is a man in his forties who had recovered from COVID-19.

The V and J genes are TRBV25-1 and TRBJ2-1, with D perhaps TRBD1 (7 bases). CDR1 and CDR2 from the germline V gene are MGHDK and SYGVNS. Trimming took 7 bases from V and 6 from J, leaving 22 bases between them. CDR3 size: 16 residues. The CDR3 DNA is TGTGCCAGCATTCCCCTGGCAGGGGGAGGAATCAATGAGCAGTTCTTC. Translating it yields CASIPLAGGGINEQFF.

The chain has TRBV29-1 and TRBJ2-5; tentative D call: TRBD2 (5 bases). From germline, CDR1 is SQVTM and CDR2 ANQGSEA. This CDR3 is built from 15 residues. V lost 3 bases and J 1 base, leaving 15 bases between the germline ends. CDR3 bases: TGCAGCGTTGACAGGCACGGGGAAGCCCAAGAGACCCAGTACTTC. Its translation: CSVDRHGEAQETQYF.

In regard to this clone: This sample includes further DNA sequences coding for the same CDR3. The V gene is TRBV12-3 or TRBV12-4, the J gene TRBJ2-7, with D possibly matching TRBD1 (6 bases). The CDR3 is 13 amino acids. The V and J ends lost 3 bases and 4 bases respectively, with 10 bases between them. For the CDR3, the DNA is TGTGCCAGCAGTTTGGGCCAGGGGTACGAGCAGTACTTC. Residues: CASSLGQGYEQYF.

This clone appeared a few times. DNA of the CDR3: TGTGCCAGCAGTTTAAGGACTAGCGGGGTGTACAATGAGCAGTTCTTC. Amino acid sequence: CASSLRTSGVYNEQFF. V usage is TRBV27 and J usage is TRBJ2-1; 12 nucleotides line up with TRBD2. Trimming took 2 bases from V and 4 from J; bases not matched to a gene: 3. The CDR3 spans 16 residues. The V gene's germline CDR1 is MNHEY and CDR2 SMNVEV (reference sequence).

The J gene is TRBJ1-1, the V gene TRBV4-3, with 9 bases that match TRBD1. V lost 1 base, J lost 4 bases, and 13 bases stayed unmatched. Germline V CDR1 and CDR2: LGHNA, YSLEER. This CDR3 has 18 residues. The CDR3 here is CASSQVIGTGWDSTEAFF. The CDR3 DNA reads as TGCGCCAGCAGCCAAGTTATCGGGACAGGGTGGGACAGCACTGAAGCTTTCTTT.

This chain links TRBV2 with TRBJ2-1, with TRBD2 identical over 9 bases. In germline, CDR1 is SNHLY, CDR2 FYNNEI. This CDR3 has 17 residues. J lost 0 bases, V lost 3 bases, and 6 bases had no gene match. The CDR3, as DNA: TGTGCCAGCAGTGAGGGTCTAGCGGGATTCTCCTACAATGAGCAGTTCTTC. It codes for CASSEGLAGFSYNEQFF.

This clone has at least ten counts. This chain links TRBV2 with TRBJ2-1; 7 positions match TRBD2. Germline V gene data show CDR1 as SNHLY and CDR2 as FYNNEI. The CDR3 has 12 amino acids. J was trimmed by 10 bases and V by 8 bases; bases with no gene match: 8. CDR3 sequence: CASEGLTSEQFF. CDR3 bases: TGTGCCAGCGAGGGACTAACCTCCGAGCAGTTCTTC.

V and J are TRBV5-5 and TRBJ2-7, with 11 bases aligning to TRBD2. Losses at the gene ends were 3 bases for V and 6 bases for J; bases not matched to a gene: 5. The length of the CDR3 is 14 residues. Germline CDR1 is SGHKS and CDR2 is YYEKEE (reference sequence). The CDR3 DNA reads as TGTGCCAGCAGCTCTACTAGCGGGAGTGCCGAGCAGTACTTC. Protein sequence: CASSSTSGSAEQYF.

The chain carries TRBV19 and TRBJ1-5, with D tentatively TRBD1 (6 bases). Germline CDR1 LNHDA, CDR2 SQIVND (reference sequence). The CDR3 consists of 14 residues. Trimming removed 5 bases from V and 4 bases from J, with 12 bases in between. The CDR3 DNA reads as TGTGCCAGTAGTCTACCACAGGGAAATCAGCCCCAGCATTTT. Translation: CASSLPQGNQPQHF.